This T cell receptor beta chain was found in a study of T-cell reconstitution after alpha-beta-depleted transplantation in children. In germline, CDR1 is DFQATT, CDR2 SNEGSKA (reference sequence). The CDR3 contains 11 residues. V was pared by 1 base and J by 6 bases, with 7 bases between. Unique molecular identifiers tagged the TCRbeta library. MiXCR, run by TCRdb on the PCR reads, gives a single entry per CDR3 protein. The profile shows about 690,000 distinct CDR3 sequences, roughly 15% of them singletons. This clonotype was seen at least ten times. The input for sequencing was PBMCs from the stem cell graft donor, taken from the stem cell graft. The receptor comes from a human donor who donated a stem cell graft to a child with acute myeloid leukemia. The rearrangement uses TRBV20-1 and TRBJ2-7; D is perhaps TRBD1 (6 bases). The chain's CDR3 is CSARVQGEQYF. DNA for the CDR3: TGCAGTGCTAGAGTACAGGGCGAGCAGTACTTC.